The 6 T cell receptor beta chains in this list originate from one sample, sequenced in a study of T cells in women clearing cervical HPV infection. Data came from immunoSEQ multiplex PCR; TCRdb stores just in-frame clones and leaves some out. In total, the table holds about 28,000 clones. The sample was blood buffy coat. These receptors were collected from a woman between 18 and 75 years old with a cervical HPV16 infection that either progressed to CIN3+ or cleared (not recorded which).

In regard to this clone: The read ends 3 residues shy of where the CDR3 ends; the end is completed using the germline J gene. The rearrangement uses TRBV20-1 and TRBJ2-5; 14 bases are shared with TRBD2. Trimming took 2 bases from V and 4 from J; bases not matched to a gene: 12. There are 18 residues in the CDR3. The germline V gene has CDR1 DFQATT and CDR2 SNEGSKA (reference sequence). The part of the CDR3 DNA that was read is TGCAGTGCTAGATCAACCGGGACTAGCGGGAGCGCTAGAGAGACC. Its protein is CSARSTGTSGSARET. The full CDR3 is CSARSTGTSGSARETQYF.

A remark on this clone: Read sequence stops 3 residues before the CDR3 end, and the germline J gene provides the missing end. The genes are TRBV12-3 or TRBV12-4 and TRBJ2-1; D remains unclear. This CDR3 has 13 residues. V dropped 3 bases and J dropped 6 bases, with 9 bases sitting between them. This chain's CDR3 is CASSFTQSNEQFF. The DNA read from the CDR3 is TGTGCCAGCAGTTTTACGCAGTCCAATGAG.

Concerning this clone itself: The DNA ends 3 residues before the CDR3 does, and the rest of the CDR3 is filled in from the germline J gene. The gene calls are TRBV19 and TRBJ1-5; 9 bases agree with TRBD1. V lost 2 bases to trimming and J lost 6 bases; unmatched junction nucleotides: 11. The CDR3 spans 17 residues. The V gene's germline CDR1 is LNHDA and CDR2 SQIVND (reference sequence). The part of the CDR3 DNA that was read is TGTGCCAGTAGTATATTCGGTGGGACAGGGTTGGTTCAGCCC. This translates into CASSIFGGTGLVQP. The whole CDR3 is CASSIFGGTGLVQPQHF. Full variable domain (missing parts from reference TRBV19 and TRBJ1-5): DGGITQSPKYLFRKEGQNVTLSCEQNLNHDAMYWYRQDPGQGLRLIYYSQIVNDFQKGDIAEGYSVSREKKESFPLTVTSAQKNPTAFYLCASSIFGGTGLVQPQHFGDGTRLSIL.

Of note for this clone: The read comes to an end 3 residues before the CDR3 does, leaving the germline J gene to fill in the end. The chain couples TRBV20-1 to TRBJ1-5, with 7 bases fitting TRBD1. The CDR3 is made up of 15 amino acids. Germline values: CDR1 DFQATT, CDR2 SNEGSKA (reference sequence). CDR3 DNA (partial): TGCAGTGCTAGTTTAACCGGGACAGAGCTTGTACCC. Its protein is CSASLTGTELVP. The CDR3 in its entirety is CSASLTGTELVPQHF.

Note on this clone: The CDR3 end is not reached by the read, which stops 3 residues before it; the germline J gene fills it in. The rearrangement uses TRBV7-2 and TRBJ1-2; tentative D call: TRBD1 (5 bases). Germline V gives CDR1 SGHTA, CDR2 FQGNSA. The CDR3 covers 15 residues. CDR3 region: CASSSSVGGWGDYTF. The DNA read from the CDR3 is TGTGCCAGCAGTTCTAGCGTGGGGGGATGGGGTGAC.

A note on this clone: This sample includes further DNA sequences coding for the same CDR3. The CDR3 DNA, read in part, is TGTGCCAGCAACAGGGGGGGTAATAGCAATCAGCCC. Translation: CASNRGGNSNQP. The complete CDR3 sequence is CASNRGGNSNQPQHF. The J gene is TRBJ1-5, the V gene TRBV2, with 8 positions matching TRBD1. The CDR3 end falls 3 residues outside the read, so it is completed with the germline J gene. Germline V lookup: CDR1 SNHLY, CDR2 FYNNEI. The CDR3 contains 15 residues. With V trimmed by 7 bases and J by 0 bases, 5 bases remained unmatched.